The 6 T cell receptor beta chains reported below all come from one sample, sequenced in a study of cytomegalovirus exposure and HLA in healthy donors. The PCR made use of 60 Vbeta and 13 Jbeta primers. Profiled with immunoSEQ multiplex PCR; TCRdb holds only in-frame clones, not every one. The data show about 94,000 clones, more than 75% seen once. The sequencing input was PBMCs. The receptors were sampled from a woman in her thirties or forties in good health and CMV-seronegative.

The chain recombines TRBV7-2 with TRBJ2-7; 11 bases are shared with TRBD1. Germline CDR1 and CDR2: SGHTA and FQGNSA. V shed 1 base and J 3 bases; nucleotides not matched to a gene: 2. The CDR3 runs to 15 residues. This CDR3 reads CASSLGTGGVYEQYF. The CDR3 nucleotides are TGTGCCAGCAGCTTAGGGACAGGGGGCGTCTACGAGCAGTACTTC.

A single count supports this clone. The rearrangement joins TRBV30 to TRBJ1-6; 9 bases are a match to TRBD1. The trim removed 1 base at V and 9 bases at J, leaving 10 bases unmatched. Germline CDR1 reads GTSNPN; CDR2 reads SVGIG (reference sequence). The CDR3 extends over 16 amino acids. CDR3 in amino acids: CAWSGTMGTGFSPLHF. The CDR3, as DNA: TGTGCCTGGAGTGGTACCATGGGGACAGGGTTTTCACCCCTCCACTTT.

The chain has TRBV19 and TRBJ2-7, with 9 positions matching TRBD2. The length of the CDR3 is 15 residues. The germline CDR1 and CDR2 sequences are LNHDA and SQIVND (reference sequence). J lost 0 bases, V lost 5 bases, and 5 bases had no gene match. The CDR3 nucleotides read TGTGCCAGTAGTGAGCTAGCGGGAAGCTCCTACGAGCAGTACTTC. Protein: CASSELAGSSYEQYF.

This CDR3 is CATSSRMTGAYEQYF. CDR3 bases: TGTGCCACCAGCTCGCGGATGACAGGGGCCTACGAGCAGTACTTC. The chain uses TRBV15 and TRBJ2-7; TRBD1 aligns across 8 bases. Germline trimming cut 5 bases from V and 2 bases from J; bases unmatched to any gene: 8. There are 15 residues in the CDR3. Germline CDR1 LNHNV, CDR2 YYDKDF (reference sequence). Based on the CDR3 plus reference TRBV15 and TRBJ2-7, the full variable domain is DAMVIQNPRYQVTQFGKPVTLSCSQTLNHNVMYWYQQKSSQAPKLLFHYYDKDFNNEADTPDNFQSRRPNTSFCFLDIRSPGLGDTAMYLCATSSRMTGAYEQYFGPGTRLTVT.

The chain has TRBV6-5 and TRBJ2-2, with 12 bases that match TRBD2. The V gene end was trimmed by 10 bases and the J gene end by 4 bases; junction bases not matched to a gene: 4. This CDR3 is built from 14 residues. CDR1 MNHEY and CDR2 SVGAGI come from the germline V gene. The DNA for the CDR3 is TGTGCCACAGTACTAGCGGGGGGCACCGGGGAGCTGTTTTTT. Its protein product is CATVLAGGTGELFF.

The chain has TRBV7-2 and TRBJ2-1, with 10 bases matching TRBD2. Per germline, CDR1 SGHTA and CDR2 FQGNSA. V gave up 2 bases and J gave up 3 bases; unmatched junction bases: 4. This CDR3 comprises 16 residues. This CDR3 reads CASSLLAGGLYNEQFF. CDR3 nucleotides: TGTGCCAGCAGCTTATTAGCGGGGGGACTCTACAATGAGCAGTTCTTC.